These 9 T cell receptor beta chains were sequenced from one sample in a study of blood T cells in healthy people across ages. Alongside a J-beta primer mix, a sample-barcoded 5' primer served in a second PCR lasting about 7 to 11 cycles. One entry per CDR3 protein, called by TCRdb with MiXCR from the 5' RACE reads. The sample holds about 1.4 million distinct CDR3 sequences; around 59% are singletons and the top ten take roughly 7%. Sequenced material: blood. These receptors came from a man aged 18 to 30 in good health.

Turning to this clonotype: Germline and junction disagree at one end, which may indicate a read error. The chain uses TRBV7-7 and TRBJ2-5; 7 nucleotides match TRBD1. CDR3 length: 14 residues. The germline V gene encodes CDR1 SSHAT and CDR2 FNYEAQ (reference sequence). This CDR3 reads CASTDLGQQETQYF. DNA of the CDR3: TGTGCTAGCACCGATTTGGGACAGCAAGAGACCCAGTACTTC.

Only a few counts were recorded for this clonotype. V is TRBV6-5 and J is TRBJ2-3; D ambiguous. Trimming removed 8 bases at V and 4 bases at J, with 13 bases between. The CDR3 covers 13 residues. Germline V lookup: CDR1 MNHEY, CDR2 SVGAGI. CDR3 sequence (DNA): TGTGCCAGCGCCCTTCTGGCTGCAGATACGCAGTATTTT. It yields the protein CASALLAADTQYF.

This clonotype was seen more than once but under ten times. The rearrangement links TRBV10-3 to TRBJ2-5; the match to TRBD1 covers 9 bases. CDR1 and CDR2 (germline): ENHRY, SYGVKD. This CDR3 has 15 amino acids. Trimming took 8 bases from V and 3 from J; bases not matched to a gene: 10. The CDR3 sequence is CAIGTTGQGKETQYF. The CDR3 nucleotides read TGTGCCATCGGGACCACGGGACAGGGCAAAGAGACCCAGTACTTC.

This chain uses TRBV29-1 with TRBJ2-5; 16 bases fit TRBD2. The CDR3 is 17 amino acids. The germline V gene has CDR1 SQVTM and CDR2 ANQGSEA. V shed 3 bases and J 5 bases; nucleotides not matched to a gene: 9. CDR3 sequence: CSVEAGLAGGILETQYF. The CDR3 bases are TGCAGCGTTGAGGCGGGACTAGCGGGAGGGATTCTTGAGACCCAGTACTTC.

The V and J genes are TRBV19 and TRBJ2-3; 9 bases are shared with TRBD2. Germline V gives CDR1 LNHDA, CDR2 SQIVND (reference sequence). The CDR3 covers 15 residues. The V gene end was trimmed by 7 bases and the J gene end by 0 bases; junction bases not matched to a gene: 5. The chain's CDR3 is CASNKREASTDTQYF. CDR3 sequence (DNA): TGTGCCAGTAATAAGCGGGAGGCCAGCACAGATACGCAGTATTTT. The full variable domain, its missing parts supplied by reference TRBV19 and TRBJ2-3, is DGGITQSPKYLFRKEGQNVTLSCEQNLNHDAMYWYRQDPGQGLRLIYYSQIVNDFQKGDIAEGYSVSREKKESFPLTVTSAQKNPTAFYLCASNKREASTDTQYFGPGTRLTVL.

The chain is built from TRBV6-5 and TRBJ2-7; the D is unclear. V lost 0 bases, J lost 5 bases, and 11 bases lay in between. Germline loops: CDR1 MNHEY, CDR2 SVGAGI. This CDR3 spans 14 amino acids. CDR3 sequence (DNA): TGTGCCAGCAGTTACTCGATAGTCCGGGACGAGCAGTACTTC. This encodes CASSYSIVRDEQYF.

This sequence joins TRBV15 and TRBJ2-1; a possible D gene is TRBD2 (5 bases). V was cut by 0 bases and J by 6 bases, with 12 bases left in between. The length of the CDR3 is 15 residues. The germline CDR1 and CDR2 sequences are LNHNV and YYDKDF (reference sequence). CDR3 sequence (DNA): TGTGCCACCAGCAGAGATCGAGGGCCCGGCAATGAGCAGTTCTTC. Translation gives CATSRDRGPGNEQFF.

This clonotype was seen ten or more times. The chain combines TRBV29-1 with TRBJ2-7; 7 bases match TRBD1. Losses at the gene ends were 4 bases for V and 1 base for J; bases not matched to a gene: 4. The CDR3 covers 13 residues. Per germline, CDR1 SQVTM and CDR2 ANQGSEA. The CDR3 spells CSVVGRGSYEQYF. The CDR3 region has the DNA TGCAGCGTTGTCGGCAGGGGGTCCTACGAGCAGTACTTC.

Only a few counts were recorded for this clonotype. The gene calls are TRBV9 and TRBJ1-5; 9 bases line up with TRBD1. Germline V gives CDR1 SGDLS, CDR2 YYNGEE. This CDR3 comprises 14 residues. V was clipped by 2 bases and J by 5 bases; unmatched bases: 2. CDR3: CASSVDRGDQPQHF. CDR3 nucleotides: TGTGCCAGCAGCGTTGACAGGGGGGATCAGCCCCAGCATTTT.